What follows is one T cell receptor (beta chain) and its context. Its antigen is unidentified. These data belong to a study of vaccination effects on CD4 cells after COVID-19. Study-level background: Each participant was given two doses of one vaccine (BNT162b2 or mRNA-1273).

Generated by immunoSEQ multiplex PCR, the TCRdb table keeps only in-frame clones and is missing some. The sample lists under 85,000 clones, 60% to 80% occurring once. The trim removed 1 base at V and 4 bases at J, leaving 4 bases unmatched. Per germline, CDR1 SGHTA and CDR2 FQGNSA. The CDR3 has 15 amino acids. Study observations and caveats: Nearly all vaccine-induced clones in healthy recipients recognized only SARS-CoV-2.

Within the ViraFEST assay, antigen-specific CD4+ T cells underwent expansion with viral peptide pools prior to sequencing. The culture ran for approximately 9 days before CD4+ T cells were isolated. Approximately 2 million PBMC were placed in each well, which was supplemented with approximately 9.2 IU/ml IL-2 and roughly 10 ug/ml peptides. Half-medium changes using IL-2 medium occurred on days 3 and 7. The sample consisted of CD4+ T cells from PBMCs cultured with HCoV-229E spike peptides, taken before COVID-19 vaccination. The receptor comes from a human donor who received a COVID-19 vaccine. This chain joins TRBV7-2 and TRBJ1-3; 7 bases fit TRBD1. The CDR3 bases are TGTGCCAGCAGCTTAGAGTCAGGGGGAGGAAACACCATATATTTT. The encoded protein is CASSLESGGGNTIYF.